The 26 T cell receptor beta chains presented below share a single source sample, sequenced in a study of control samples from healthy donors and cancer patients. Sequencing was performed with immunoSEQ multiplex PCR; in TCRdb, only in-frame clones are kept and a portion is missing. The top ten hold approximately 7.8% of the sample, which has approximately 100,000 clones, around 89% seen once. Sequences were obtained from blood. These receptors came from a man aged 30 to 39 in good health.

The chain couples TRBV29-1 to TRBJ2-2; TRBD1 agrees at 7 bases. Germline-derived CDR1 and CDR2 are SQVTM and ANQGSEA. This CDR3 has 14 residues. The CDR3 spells CTVRQGANTGELFF. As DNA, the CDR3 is TGCACAGTCAGACAGGGCGCGAACACCGGGGAGCTGTTTTTT.

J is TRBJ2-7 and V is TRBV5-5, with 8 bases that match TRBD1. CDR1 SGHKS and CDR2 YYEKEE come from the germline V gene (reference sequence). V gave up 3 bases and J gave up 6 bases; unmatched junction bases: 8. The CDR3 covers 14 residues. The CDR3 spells CASSSPGQGVEQYV. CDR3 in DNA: TGTGCCAGCAGCTCGCCTGGACAGGGCGTCGAGCAGTACGTC.

In DNA form, the CDR3 reads TGTGCCAGCAGCGAAGGACTTTTCAACACTGAAGCTTTCTTT. Translating it yields CASSEGLFNTEAFF. The chain has TRBV11-2 and TRBJ1-1, with unresolved D. The CDR3 consists of 14 residues. V was cut by 5 bases and J by 2 bases, with 12 bases left in between. Germline V CDR1 and CDR2: SGHAT, FQNNGV.

The CDR3 bases are TGTGCCAGCAGCTACCCTGGGACAGCGACTGACTATGGCTACACCTTC. Translated, it gives CASSYPGTATDYGYTF. V gene TRBV11-2 combines with J gene TRBJ1-2; 7 positions match TRBD1. CDR1 is SGHAT and CDR2 is FQNNGV in the germline V gene. J lost 3 bases, V lost 4 bases, and 11 bases had no gene match. The CDR3 consists of 16 residues.

The CDR3 DNA sequence: TGTGCCAGCAGTGAATGGGAGGGGGCGGAGGGCTACACCTTC. This codes for CASSEWEGAEGYTF. This chain uses TRBV25-1 with TRBJ1-2; 7 bases fit TRBD1. The CDR3 is made up of 14 amino acids. With 1 base clipped from V and 8 bases from J, the junction kept 7 bases outside the gene matches. Looked up from germline, CDR1 is MGHDK and CDR2 is SYGVNS.

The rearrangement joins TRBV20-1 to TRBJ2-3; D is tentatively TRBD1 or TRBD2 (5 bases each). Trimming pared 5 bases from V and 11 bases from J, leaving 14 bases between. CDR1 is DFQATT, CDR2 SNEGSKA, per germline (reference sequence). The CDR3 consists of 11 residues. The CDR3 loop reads CSAGRDRRQYF. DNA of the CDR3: TGCAGTGCTGGTAGGGACCGTAGGCAGTATTTT.

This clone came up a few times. The DNA for the CDR3 is TGTGCCACCCGCCCGGTAACTAGCCTGACGCAGTATTTT. Translating gives CATRPVTSLTQYF. J is TRBJ2-3 and V is TRBV7-9; tentatively, D is TRBD2 (6 bases). This CDR3 comprises 13 residues. Between the trimmed V and J ends, which lost 10 bases and 9 bases, there was a span of 20 bases. CDR1 and CDR2 from the germline V gene are SEHNR and FQNEAQ (reference sequence). Complete variable domain (other parts from reference TRBV7-9 and TRBJ2-3): DTGVSQNPRHKITKRGQNVTFRCDPISEHNRLYWYRQTLGQGPEFLTYFQNEAQLEKSRLLSDRFSAERPKGSFSTLEIQRTEQGDSAMYLCATRPVTSLTQYFGPGTRLTVL.

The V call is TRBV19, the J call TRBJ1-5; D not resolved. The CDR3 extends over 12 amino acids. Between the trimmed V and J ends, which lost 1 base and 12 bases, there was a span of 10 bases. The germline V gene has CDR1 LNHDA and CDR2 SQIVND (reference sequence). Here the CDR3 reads CASSIVGQNQHF. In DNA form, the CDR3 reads TGTGCCAGTAGTATAGTAGGGCAGAACCAGCATTTT.

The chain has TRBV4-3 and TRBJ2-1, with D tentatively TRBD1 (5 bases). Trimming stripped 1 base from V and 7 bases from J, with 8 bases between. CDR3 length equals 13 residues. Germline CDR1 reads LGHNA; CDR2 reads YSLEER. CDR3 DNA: TGCGCCAGCAGCCAAGCAAACAGGAATGAGCAGTTCTTC. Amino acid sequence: CASSQANRNEQFF.

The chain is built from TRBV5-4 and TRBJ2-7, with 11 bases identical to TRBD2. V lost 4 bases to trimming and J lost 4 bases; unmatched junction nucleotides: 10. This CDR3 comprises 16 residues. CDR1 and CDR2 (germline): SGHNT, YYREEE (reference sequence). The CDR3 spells CASSLNILAGVYEQYF. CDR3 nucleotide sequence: TGTGCCAGCAGCCTAAACATACTAGCGGGAGTGTACGAGCAGTACTTC.

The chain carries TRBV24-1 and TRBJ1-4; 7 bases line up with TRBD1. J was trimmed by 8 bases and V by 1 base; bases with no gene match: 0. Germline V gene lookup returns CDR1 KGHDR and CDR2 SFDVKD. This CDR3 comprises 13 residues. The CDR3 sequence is CATSDLQGEKLFF. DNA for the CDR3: TGTGCCACCAGTGATTTACAGGGGGAAAAACTGTTTTTT.

The CDR3 DNA is TGTGCCAGCAGCTTGGGACAGGGAAGGACACCCCTCCACTTT. This codes for CASSLGQGRTPLHF. The genes are TRBV5-6 and TRBJ1-6; the match to TRBD1 covers 7 bases. CDR3 length equals 14 residues. Germline CDR1 SGHDT, CDR2 YYEEEE. V shed 0 bases, J shed 11 bases, and the junction held 5 bases outside the gene matches.

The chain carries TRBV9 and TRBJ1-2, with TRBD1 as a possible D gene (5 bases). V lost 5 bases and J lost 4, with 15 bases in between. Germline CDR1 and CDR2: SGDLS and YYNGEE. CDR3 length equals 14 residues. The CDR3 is CASSGDGGIYGYTF. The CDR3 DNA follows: TGTGCCAGCAGTGGGGACGGGGGGATCTATGGCTACACCTTC.

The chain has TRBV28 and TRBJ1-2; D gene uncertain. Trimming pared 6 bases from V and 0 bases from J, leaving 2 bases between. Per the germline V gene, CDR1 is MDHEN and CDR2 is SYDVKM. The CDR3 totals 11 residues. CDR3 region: CASSPNYGYTF. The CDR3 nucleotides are TGTGCCAGCAGCCCTAACTATGGCTACACCTTC.

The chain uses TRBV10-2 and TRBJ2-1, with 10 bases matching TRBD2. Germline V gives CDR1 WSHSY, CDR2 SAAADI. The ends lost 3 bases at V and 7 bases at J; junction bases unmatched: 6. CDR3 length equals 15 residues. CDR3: CASSDWLAGVNEQFF. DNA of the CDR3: TGCGCCAGCAGTGATTGGCTAGCGGGGGTGAATGAGCAGTTCTTC.

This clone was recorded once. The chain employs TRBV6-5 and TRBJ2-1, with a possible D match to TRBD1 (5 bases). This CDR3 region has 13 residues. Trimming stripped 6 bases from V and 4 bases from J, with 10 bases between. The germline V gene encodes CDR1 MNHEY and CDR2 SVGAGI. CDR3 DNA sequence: TGTGCCAGCAGCATAGACAGTTACAATGAGCAGTTCTTC. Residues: CASSIDSYNEQFF.

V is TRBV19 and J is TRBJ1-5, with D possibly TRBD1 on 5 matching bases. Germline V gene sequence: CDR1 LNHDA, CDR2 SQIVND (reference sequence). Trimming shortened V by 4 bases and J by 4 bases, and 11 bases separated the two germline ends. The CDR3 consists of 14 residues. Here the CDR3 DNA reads TGTGCCAGTAGTACCAGGACATTTAATCAGCCCCAGCATTTT. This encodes CASSTRTFNQPQHF.

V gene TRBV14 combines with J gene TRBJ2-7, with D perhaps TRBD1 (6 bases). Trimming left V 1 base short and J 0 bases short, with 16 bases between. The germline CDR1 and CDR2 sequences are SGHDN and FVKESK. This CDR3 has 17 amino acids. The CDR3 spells CASSQGHLRDTSYEQYV. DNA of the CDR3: TGTGCCAGCAGCCAAGGTCACCTCCGGGACACCTCCTACGAGCAGTACGTC.

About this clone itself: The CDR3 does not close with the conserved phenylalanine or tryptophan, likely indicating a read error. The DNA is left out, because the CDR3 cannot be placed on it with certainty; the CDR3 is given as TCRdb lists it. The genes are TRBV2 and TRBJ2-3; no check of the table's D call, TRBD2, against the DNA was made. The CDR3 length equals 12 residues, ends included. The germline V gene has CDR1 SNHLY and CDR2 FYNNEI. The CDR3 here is CASSTGIFGWAG.

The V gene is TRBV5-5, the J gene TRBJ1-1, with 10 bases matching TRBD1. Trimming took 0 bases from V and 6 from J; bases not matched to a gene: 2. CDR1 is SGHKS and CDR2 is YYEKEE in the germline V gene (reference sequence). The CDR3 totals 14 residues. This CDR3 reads CASSLVGQGAEAFF. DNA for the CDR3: TGTGCCAGCAGCTTGGTAGGACAGGGGGCTGAAGCTTTCTTT.

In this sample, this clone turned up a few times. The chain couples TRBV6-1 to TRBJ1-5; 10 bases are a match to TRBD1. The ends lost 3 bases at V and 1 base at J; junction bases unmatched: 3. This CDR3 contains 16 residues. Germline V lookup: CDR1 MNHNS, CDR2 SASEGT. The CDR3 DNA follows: TGTGCCAGCAGTGACATGGGACAGGGGAGCAATCAGCCCCAGCATTTT. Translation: CASSDMGQGSNQPQHF.

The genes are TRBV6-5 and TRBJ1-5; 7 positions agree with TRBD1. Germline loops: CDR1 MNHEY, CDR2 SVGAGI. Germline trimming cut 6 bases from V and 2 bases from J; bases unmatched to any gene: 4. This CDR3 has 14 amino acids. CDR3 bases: TGTGCCAGCAGACCTACAGGGGGCAATCAGCCCCAGCATTTT. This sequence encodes CASRPTGGNQPQHF.

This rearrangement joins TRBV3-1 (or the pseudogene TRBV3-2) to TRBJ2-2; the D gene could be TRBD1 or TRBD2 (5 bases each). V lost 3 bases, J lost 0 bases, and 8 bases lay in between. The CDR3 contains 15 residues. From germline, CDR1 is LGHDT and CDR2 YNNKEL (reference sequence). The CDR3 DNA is TGTGCCAGCAGCCAGGGACGGACGAACACCGGGGAGCTGTTTTTT. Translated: CASSQGRTNTGELFF.

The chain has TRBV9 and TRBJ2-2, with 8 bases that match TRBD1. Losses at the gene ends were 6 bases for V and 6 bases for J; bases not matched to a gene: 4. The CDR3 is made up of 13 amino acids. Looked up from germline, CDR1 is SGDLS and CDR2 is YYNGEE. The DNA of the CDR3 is TGTGCCAGCACCATGACAGGGGCCGGGGAGCTGTTTTTT. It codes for CASTMTGAGELFF.

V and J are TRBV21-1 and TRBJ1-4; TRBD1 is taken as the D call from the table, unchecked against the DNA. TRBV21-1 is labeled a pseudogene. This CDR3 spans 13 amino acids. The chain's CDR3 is CASSKQFNEKLFF. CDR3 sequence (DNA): TGTGCCAGCAGCAAACAGTTTAATGAAAAACTGTTTTTT.

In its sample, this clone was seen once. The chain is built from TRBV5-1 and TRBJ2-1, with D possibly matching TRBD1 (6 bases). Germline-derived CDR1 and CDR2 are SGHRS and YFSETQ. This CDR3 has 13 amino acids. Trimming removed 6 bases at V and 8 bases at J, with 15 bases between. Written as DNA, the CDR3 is TGCGCCAGCAAAGTCTCAGGGGTTGATGAGCAGTTCTTC. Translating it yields CASKVSGVDEQFF.